This T cell receptor beta chain is drawn from a study of blood T cell repertoires in COVID-19. About the research overall: COVID-19 samples, acute and convalescent, were from the United States, Italy and Spain.

Authors' processing steps: Scientists estimated how many nucleated cells there were by amplifying reference gene primers. Generated by immunoSEQ multiplex PCR, the TCRdb table keeps only in-frame clones and is missing some. The V and J calls and clone size were taken over from that table, and D and trimming were inferred from the DNA. Seen here are 250,000 to 350,000 clones, over 75% observed once, and the top ten hold roughly 4%. Germline V gene sequence: CDR1 GTSNPN, CDR2 SVGIG (reference sequence). The V end was cut by 4 bases, the J end by 4 bases, with 8 bases between. The CDR3 is 12 amino acids.

The genes are TRBV30 and TRBJ2-1; D may be TRBD2 (6 bases). The TCR sequence derives from a woman in her forties or fifties with active or convalescent COVID-19. The source material was peripheral blood. The CDR3 DNA is TGTGCCTGGAAGGAGGGGTACAATGAGCAGTTCTTC. It yields the protein CAWKEGYNEQFF.